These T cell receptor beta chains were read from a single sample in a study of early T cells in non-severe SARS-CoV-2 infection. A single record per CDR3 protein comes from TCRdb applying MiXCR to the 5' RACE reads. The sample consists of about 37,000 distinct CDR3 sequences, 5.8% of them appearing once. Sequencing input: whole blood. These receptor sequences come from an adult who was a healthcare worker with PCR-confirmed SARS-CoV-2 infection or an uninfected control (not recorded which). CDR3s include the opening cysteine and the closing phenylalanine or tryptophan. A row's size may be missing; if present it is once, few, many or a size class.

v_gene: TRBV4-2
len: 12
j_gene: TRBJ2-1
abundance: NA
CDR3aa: CASSQPDGKQFF

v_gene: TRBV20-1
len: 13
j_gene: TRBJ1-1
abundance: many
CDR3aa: CSAQIDRNTEAFF

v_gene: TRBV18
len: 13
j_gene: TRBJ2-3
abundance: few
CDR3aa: CASSPLRADTQYF

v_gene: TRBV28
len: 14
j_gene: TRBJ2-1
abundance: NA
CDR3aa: CASRPGTRINEQFF

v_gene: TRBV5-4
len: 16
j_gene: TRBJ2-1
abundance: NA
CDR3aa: CASSASGLAGGDEQFF

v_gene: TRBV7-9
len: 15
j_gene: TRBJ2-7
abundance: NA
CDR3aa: CASSPQGAGRSDQYF

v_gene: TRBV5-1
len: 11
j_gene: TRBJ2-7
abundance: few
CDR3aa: CASSTSYEQYF

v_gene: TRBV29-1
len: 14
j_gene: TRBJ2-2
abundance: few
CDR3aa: CSVRTSENTGELFF

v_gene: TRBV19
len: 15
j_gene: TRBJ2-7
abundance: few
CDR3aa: CASSIIGRTGYEQYF

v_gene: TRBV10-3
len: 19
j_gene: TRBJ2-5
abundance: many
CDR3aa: CAISESTGGSGGIQETQYF

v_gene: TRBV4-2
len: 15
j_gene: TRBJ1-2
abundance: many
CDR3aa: CASSQGTGINYGYTF

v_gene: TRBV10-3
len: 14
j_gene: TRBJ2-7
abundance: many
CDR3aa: CAISEADTGYEQYF

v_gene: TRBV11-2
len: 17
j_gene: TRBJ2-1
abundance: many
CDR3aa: CASSSRVQGKLPGEQFF

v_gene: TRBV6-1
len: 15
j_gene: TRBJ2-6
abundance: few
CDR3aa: CASREQGAGANVLTF

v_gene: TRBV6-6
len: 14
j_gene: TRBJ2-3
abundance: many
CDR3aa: CASSIGGSTDTQYF

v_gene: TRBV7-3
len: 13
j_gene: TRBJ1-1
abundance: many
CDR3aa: CASSLGRNTEAFF

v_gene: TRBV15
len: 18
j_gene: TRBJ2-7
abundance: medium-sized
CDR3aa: CATSRDRVYQGSIYEQYF

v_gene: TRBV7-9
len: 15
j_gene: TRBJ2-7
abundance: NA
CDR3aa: CASGGGQGTFYEQYF

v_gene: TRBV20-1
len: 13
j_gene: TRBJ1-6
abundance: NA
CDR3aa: CSASSVGDSPLHF

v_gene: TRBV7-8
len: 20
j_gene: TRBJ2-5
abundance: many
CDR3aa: CASSFVRISSPLSSKETQYF

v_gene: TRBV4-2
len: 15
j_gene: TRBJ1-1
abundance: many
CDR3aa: CASSQARAAYTEVFF

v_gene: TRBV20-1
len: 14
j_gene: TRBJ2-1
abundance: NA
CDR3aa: CSAMGVAGVTAQFF

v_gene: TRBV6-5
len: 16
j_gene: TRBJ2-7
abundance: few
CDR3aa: CASSGRLAGGSYEQYF